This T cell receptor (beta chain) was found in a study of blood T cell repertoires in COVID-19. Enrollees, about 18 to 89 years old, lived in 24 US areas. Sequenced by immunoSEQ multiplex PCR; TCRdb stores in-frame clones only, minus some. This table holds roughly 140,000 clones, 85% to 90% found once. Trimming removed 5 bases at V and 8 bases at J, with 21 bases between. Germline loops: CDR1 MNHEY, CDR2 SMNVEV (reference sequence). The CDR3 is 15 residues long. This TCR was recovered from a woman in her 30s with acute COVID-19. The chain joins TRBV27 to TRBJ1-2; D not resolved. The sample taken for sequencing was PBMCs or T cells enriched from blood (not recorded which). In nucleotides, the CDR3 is TGTGCCAGCAGTACCCCGGGAACCCGGAGCGGGGGCTACACCTTC. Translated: CASSTPGTRSGGYTF.